The 11 T cell receptor beta chains reported below all come from one sample, sequenced in a study of T-cell memory formation after mild COVID-19. TCRdb reprocessed the 5' RACE reads via MiXCR and lists one record per CDR3 protein. Here the sample spans fewer than 700,000 distinct CDR3 sequences, approximately 18% being singletons. Material for sequencing was PBMCs or a T cell subset sorted from them (not recorded which). The source of these receptors is an adult woman who had mild COVID-19 (a few samples of this study predate the infection). Cell type and time point are not known.

CDR3 nucleotide sequence: TGTGCCTGGAGGACACAGGGGAATGAAGCTTTCTTT. Residues: CAWRTQGNEAFF. The chain recombines TRBV30 with TRBJ1-1; 7 bases fit TRBD1. V dropped 3 bases and J dropped 7; count of bases not matched to a gene: 5. This CDR3 region has 12 residues. Germline CDR1 is GTSNPN and CDR2 is SVGIG (reference sequence).

The CDR3 DNA sequence: TGTGCCAGCAGCGTGGGACAGGGGGCAGGCAATGAGCAGTTCTTC. Amino acids: CASSVGQGAGNEQFF. The rearrangement joins TRBV7-9 to TRBJ2-1; TRBD1 agrees at 12 bases. V was pared by 5 bases and J by 6 bases, with 5 bases of the junction left unmatched. This CDR3 has 15 amino acids. CDR1 is SEHNR, CDR2 FQNEAQ, per germline (reference sequence).

In this sample, this clonotype turned up a few times. The gene calls are TRBV11-2 and TRBJ2-7; 10 bases map to TRBD2. Germline CDR1 is SGHAT and CDR2 is FQNNGV. After removal of 3 bases from V and 7 bases from J, the junction contained 15 bases not matched to a gene. The CDR3 runs 17 residues. As DNA, the CDR3 is TGTGCCAGCAGCTTTACTCCTAGGAGCGGGGGGGCGAGTGAGCAGTACTTC. Its translation: CASSFTPRSGGASEQYF. Based on the CDR3 plus reference TRBV11-2 and TRBJ2-7, the full variable domain is EAGVAQSPRYKIIEKRQSVAFWCNPISGHATLYWYQQILGQGPKLLIQFQNNGVVDDSQLPKDRFSAERLKGVDSTLKIQPAKLEDSAVYLCASSFTPRSGGASEQYFGPGTRLTVT.

This clonotype was detected a few times. The V call is TRBV5-1, the J call TRBJ2-7; 7 nucleotides match TRBD1. The CDR3 spans 14 residues. Germline V gene data show CDR1 as SGHRS and CDR2 as YFSETQ. V was clipped by 4 bases and J by 0 bases; unmatched bases: 4. The chain's CDR3 is CASSGTATSYEQYF. The CDR3 DNA reads as TGCGCCAGCAGCGGGACAGCAACCTCCTACGAGCAGTACTTC.

This clonotype was detected ten times or more. The chain joins TRBV6-6 to TRBJ1-1; D ambiguous. The CDR3 sequence is 12 residues long. The germline gives CDR1 MNHNY, CDR2 SVGAGI (reference sequence). Trimming took off 9 bases at V and 3 bases at J, with 11 bases between the two ends. The CDR3 DNA sequence: TGTGCCAGTCTACTCCGGGACACTGAAGCTTTCTTT. Protein product: CASLLRDTEAFF.

There are a few counts of this clonotype. V is TRBV6-2 or TRBV6-3 and J is TRBJ2-1; 12 nucleotides align to TRBD2. V trimming: 1 base; J trimming: 0 bases; junction bases outside the gene matches: 7. The V gene's germline CDR1 is MNHEY and CDR2 SVGEGT. The CDR3 has 19 amino acids. In nucleotides, the CDR3 is TGTGCCAGCAGTTACTGGTCTAGCGGGAGGGTAAGCTCCTACAATGAGCAGTTCTTC. Translated, it gives CASSYWSSGRVSSYNEQFF.

This clonotype was observed a few times. The J gene is TRBJ2-2, the V gene TRBV24-1, with D uncertain. The length of the CDR3 is 13 residues. Deletions cut 0 bases from V and 6 bases from J, with 4 bases between. The germline CDR1 and CDR2 sequences are KGHDR and SFDVKD. The CDR3 is CATSDLRAGELFF. The CDR3 nucleotides are TGTGCCACCAGTGATTTGAGGGCCGGGGAGCTGTTTTTT.

The chain uses TRBV5-4 and TRBJ1-5, with a weak D call TRBD1 (5 bases). V was trimmed by 2 bases and J by 11 bases, leaving 17 bases between them. This CDR3 has 14 amino acids. CDR1 SGHNT and CDR2 YYREEE come from the germline V gene (reference sequence). As DNA, the CDR3 is TGTGCCAGCAGCTTCCAGGGAGAGGAGCAGTCCCAGCATTTT. Translation gives CASSFQGEEQSQHF.

Ten or more counts support this clonotype. V usage is TRBV27 and J usage is TRBJ2-2; D could derive from TRBD1 or TRBD2 (6 bases each). The CDR3 sequence is 15 residues long. The V gene's germline CDR1 is MNHEY and CDR2 SMNVEV (reference sequence). Deletions cut 0 bases from V and 8 bases from J, with 13 bases between. This CDR3 is CASSLSKGGPGELFF. CDR3 nucleotides: TGTGCCAGCAGTTTATCGAAGGGGGGACCTGGGGAGCTGTTTTTT.

The rearrangement links TRBV4-3 to TRBJ2-7; 13 nucleotides agree with TRBD2. The J segment lost 0 bases and the V segment lost 1 base, leaving 3 bases of the junction unmatched. CDR3 length: 17 amino acids. The germline V gene has CDR1 LGHNA and CDR2 YSLEER. The CDR3 spells CASSQGLAGGTSYEQYF. The CDR3 bases are TGCGCCAGCAGCCAAGGACTAGCGGGAGGCACCTCCTACGAGCAGTACTTC.

The chain has TRBV6-5 and TRBJ1-1, with D possibly being TRBD1 (5 bases). V lost 5 bases and J 5 bases, leaving 18 bases between the germline ends. Germline V gene data show CDR1 as MNHEY and CDR2 as SVGAGI. This CDR3 comprises 15 residues. CDR3 sequence reads: CASSRKPQGKTEAFF. CDR3 nucleotide sequence: TGTGCCAGCAGTAGAAAGCCTCAGGGTAAGACTGAAGCTTTCTTT.